Each of the 22 T cell receptor beta chains below was sequenced from the same sample in a study of beta chain features in type 1 diabetes. No antigen is known for these receptors. Whole-study results and caveats: Type 1 diabetes patients showed a moderate but significant shortening of TCRB CDR3s in all four CD4+ subsets.

The investigators reverse transcribed all of the isolated RNA, so they sequenced expressed TCRB transcripts. The assay was immunoSEQ multiplex PCR, and TCRdb's table has in-frame clones only and misses some. The table includes some 700,000 clones, 13% detected once. Sequencing used naive CD4+ T cells from blood. The receptors come from a man in his late teens or twenties with type 1 diabetes.

J is TRBJ2-7 and V is TRBV6-1, with D unclear. From germline, CDR1 is MNHNS and CDR2 SASEGT. CDR3 length: 15 residues. Trimming left V 6 bases short and J 2 bases short, with 17 bases between. In DNA form, the CDR3 reads TGTGCCAGCAGCAGTTACTCCCAGCGCACCTACGAGCAGTACTTC. This encodes CASSSYSQRTYEQYF.

This chain uses TRBV4-2 with TRBJ2-7; tentatively, D is TRBD2 (5 bases). The CDR3 contains 16 residues. Germline CDR1 reads LGHNA; CDR2 reads YNFKEQ. Deletions cut 0 bases from V and 3 bases from J, with 15 bases between. The CDR3 bases are TGTGCCAGCAGCCAAGATTTAATGGAGGCCAACTACGAGCAGTACTTC. It codes for CASSQDLMEANYEQYF.

The V call is TRBV27, the J call TRBJ2-3, with a possible D match to TRBD2 (5 bases). Trimming removed 6 bases from V and 3 bases from J, with 13 bases in between. The CDR3 sequence is 14 residues long. Germline loops: CDR1 MNHEY, CDR2 SMNVEV (reference sequence). CDR3 DNA: TGTGCCAGCAGCGGACTGGGATTTACAGATACGCAGTATTTT. Its protein is CASSGLGFTDTQYF.

This clone came up a few times. The rearrangement joins TRBV30 to TRBJ1-1; D uncertain. V dropped 4 bases and J dropped 1 base, with 13 bases sitting between them. The CDR3 spans 14 residues. Germline V CDR1 and CDR2: GTSNPN, SVGIG (reference sequence). In DNA, the CDR3 is TGTGCCTGGACCCCCAGCAGTGGGAACACTGAAGCTTTCTTT. Translation: CAWTPSSGNTEAFF.

This clone was picked up a small number of times. This rearrangement joins TRBV7-9 to TRBJ2-2, with 10 bases aligning to TRBD1. Trimming took 5 bases from V and 0 from J; bases not matched to a gene: 6. Germline CDR1 SEHNR, CDR2 FQNEAQ (reference sequence). The CDR3 is made up of 17 amino acids. The CDR3 DNA reads as TGTGCCAGCAGCGAGAGACAGGGGGCCCCGAACACCGGGGAGCTGTTTTTT. Protein: CASSERQGAPNTGELFF.

The J gene is TRBJ1-1, the V gene TRBV5-1; 9 positions match TRBD1. V was pared by 3 bases and J by 3 bases, with 0 bases of the junction left unmatched. This CDR3 is 13 amino acids long. CDR1 is SGHRS, CDR2 YFSETQ, per germline. The DNA of the CDR3 is TGCGCCAGCAGCTGGACAGGGGACACTGAAGCTTTCTTT. This gives the protein CASSWTGDTEAFF. The whole variable domain, remainder taken from reference TRBV5-1 and TRBJ1-1, is KAGVTQTPRYLIKTRGQQVTLSCSPISGHRSVSWYQQTPGQGLQFLFEYFSETQRNKGNFPGRFSGRQFSNSRSEMNVSTLELGDSALYLCASSWTGDTEAFFGQGTRLTVV.

This chain links TRBV4-1 with TRBJ2-3, with D unresolved. Germline V gene lookup returns CDR1 MGHRA and CDR2 YSYEKL. Between the trimmed V and J ends, which lost 3 bases and 4 bases, there was a span of 11 bases. There are 14 residues in the CDR3. The CDR3 sequence: CASSQNRAPDTQYF. CDR3 in DNA: TGCGCCAGCAGCCAGAACCGGGCACCAGATACGCAGTATTTT.

This clone has more than one count but fewer than ten. The chain combines TRBV11-1 with TRBJ2-1; 10 nucleotides match TRBD1. Germline V gene sequence: CDR1 SGHAT, CDR2 FQDESV (reference sequence). The ends lost 5 bases at V and 9 bases at J; junction bases unmatched: 7. The CDR3 consists of 14 residues. Here the CDR3 DNA reads TGTGCCAGCAGCCGCGGGACAGGGGAGGGTGAGCAGTTCTTC. Protein product: CASSRGTGEGEQFF. Variable domain in full (rest from reference TRBV11-1 and TRBJ2-1): EAEVAQSPRYKITEKSQAVAFWCDPISGHATLYWYRQILGQGPELLVQFQDESVVDDSQLPKDRFSAERLKGVDSTLKIQPAELGDSAMYLCASSRGTGEGEQFFGPGTRLTVL.

This clone was picked up a small number of times. The V and J genes are TRBV19 and TRBJ1-2; tentatively, D is TRBD1 (5 bases). This CDR3 spans 14 amino acids. With 3 bases removed from V and 4 bases from J, the gap between germline ends came to 12 bases. Per germline, CDR1 LNHDA and CDR2 SQIVND (reference sequence). CDR3 nucleotides: TGTGCCAGTAGTATCGGGACCGCCGCCTATGGCTACACCTTC. As protein: CASSIGTAAYGYTF.

The chain employs TRBV6-6 and TRBJ1-1; 7 nucleotides match TRBD1. The J segment lost 5 bases and the V segment lost 2 bases, leaving 11 bases of the junction unmatched. CDR1 is MNHNY, CDR2 SVGAGI, per germline (reference sequence). The length of the CDR3 is 16 residues. DNA of the CDR3: TGTGCCAGCAGTTACGACCCAGGGGGGCTAAGAACTGAAGCTTTCTTT. Its translation is CASSYDPGGLRTEAFF.

This clone was seen a handful of times. V gene TRBV27 combines with J gene TRBJ2-1; D ambiguous. This CDR3 is 11 amino acids long. Germline V gene data show CDR1 as MNHEY and CDR2 as SMNVEV (reference sequence). Trimming stripped 9 bases from V and 9 bases from J, with 12 bases between. The CDR3 sequence: CASFAWGEQFF. The CDR3 DNA reads TGTGCCAGTTTCGCCTGGGGTGAGCAGTTCTTC.

This clone was observed a handful of times. The CDR3 loop reads CASSQEWVGGPNEQFF. DNA for the CDR3: TGCGCCAGCAGCCAAGAGTGGGTGGGGGGTCCGAATGAGCAGTTCTTC. V gene TRBV4-1 combines with J gene TRBJ2-1; maybe TRBD2 (6 bases). The CDR3 runs 16 residues. The V gene's germline CDR1 is MGHRA and CDR2 YSYEKL. Deletions cut 0 bases from V and 7 bases from J, with 16 bases between.

The genes are TRBV5-1 and TRBJ2-5; D possibly corresponds to TRBD2 (6 bases). Germline-derived CDR1 and CDR2 are SGHRS and YFSETQ. V was pared by 4 bases and J by 0 bases, with 10 bases between. The CDR3 runs 14 residues. As DNA, the CDR3 is TGCGCCAGCAGCCCTGGCGGGGACCAAGAGACCCAGTACTTC. Its translation is CASSPGGDQETQYF.

This clone was found a few times. The chain couples TRBV4-2 to TRBJ2-7; TRBD1 aligns across 7 bases. Germline values: CDR1 LGHNA, CDR2 YNFKEQ. The CDR3 is made up of 14 amino acids. V was pared by 4 bases and J by 0 bases, with 3 bases of the junction left unmatched. The CDR3 DNA is TGTGCCAGCAGCCCAGGGGACAGCTCCTACGAGCAGTACTTC. This sequence encodes CASSPGDSSYEQYF.

V gene TRBV29-1 combines with J gene TRBJ2-7; D not resolved. In germline, CDR1 is SQVTM, CDR2 ANQGSEA. This CDR3 comprises 17 residues. Trimming took off 2 bases at V and 2 bases at J, with 22 bases between the two ends. CDR3 region: CSVERVRSSAVAYEQYF. The DNA for the CDR3 is TGCAGCGTTGAAAGAGTCCGGTCGTCAGCAGTTGCCTACGAGCAGTACTTC.

This clone was counted between two and nine times. Within the sample, other DNA sequences also encode this same CDR3. This chain links TRBV30 with TRBJ2-7, with 9 positions matching TRBD2. The CDR3 loop spans 15 amino acids. V lost 1 base, J lost 0 bases, and 4 bases stayed unmatched. CDR1 is GTSNPN, CDR2 SVGIG, per germline (reference sequence). The CDR3 DNA reads TGTGCCTGGAGTGGCAGCGGGGGGTCCTCCTACGAGCAGTACTTC. This sequence encodes CAWSGSGGSSYEQYF.

The chain is built from TRBV7-2 and TRBJ2-7; D perhaps matches TRBD2 (5 bases). The length of the CDR3 is 13 residues. CDR1 is SGHTA, CDR2 FQGNSA, per germline. V was clipped by 2 bases and J by 5 bases, with 10 bases between them. CDR3 sequence: CASSLSVEDEQYF. CDR3 coding DNA: TGTGCCAGCAGCTTATCGGTGGAGGACGAGCAGTACTTC.

The table lists this clone with a few counts. This chain links TRBV6-5 with TRBJ2-5; 9 nucleotides match TRBD2. Trimming cost V 6 bases and J 5 bases; bases outside gene matches: 4. Germline CDR1 reads MNHEY; CDR2 reads SVGAGI. This CDR3 spans 13 amino acids. Here the CDR3 reads CASRTGLAETQYF. CDR3 nucleotide sequence: TGTGCCAGCAGAACAGGACTAGCGGAGACCCAGTACTTC.

The genes are TRBV5-6 and TRBJ2-1, with TRBD2 matching 12 bases. J lost 8 bases, V lost 1 base, and 7 bases had no gene match. The germline CDR1 and CDR2 sequences are SGHDT and YYEEEE. The CDR3 contains 16 residues. CDR3 nucleotides: TGTGCCAGCAGCTTGTATGCACTAGCGGGGGGCGATGAGCAGTTCTTC. It specifies CASSLYALAGGDEQFF.

The V call is TRBV6-4, the J call TRBJ1-6, with TRBD1 identical over 10 bases. CDR3 size: 15 residues. Germline V gene sequence: CDR1 MRHNA, CDR2 SNTAGT. Unmatched junction bases numbered 5, after V lost 6 bases and J lost 6 bases. This CDR3 reads CASSKDRGLNSPLHF. In DNA form, the CDR3 reads TGTGCCAGCAGCAAAGACAGGGGGCTTAATTCACCCCTCCACTTT.

A few counts support this clone. The V call is TRBV28, the J call TRBJ2-5; 8 nucleotides align to TRBD2. Per the germline V gene, CDR1 is MDHEN and CDR2 is SYDVKM. The CDR3 has 15 residues. Trimming cost V 6 bases and J 6 bases; bases outside gene matches: 12. CDR3 sequence (DNA): TGTGCCAGCAGCTCAGGAGGAGCGGGGGTTCAGACCCAGTACTTC. Amino acid sequence: CASSSGGAGVQTQYF.

The V call is TRBV19, the J call TRBJ2-5; maybe TRBD2 (5 bases). The CDR3 is made up of 14 amino acids. Germline CDR1 reads LNHDA; CDR2 reads SQIVND (reference sequence). Trimming cost V 7 bases and J 2 bases, with 14 bases left between them. DNA for the CDR3: TGTGCCAGTAAACGGGATCCCTCTCAAGAGACCCAGTACTTC. It encodes CASKRDPSQETQYF.